Each of the 12 T cell receptor beta chains below was sequenced from the same sample in a study of shared clonotypes between healthy human individuals. TCRdb keeps only in-frame clones here, not all; method: immunoSEQ multiplex PCR. Among some 2,000,000 clones listed, approximately 94% were seen once. The sequenced material came from naive CD4+ T cells sorted from blood. The subset here: CD45RA+ positively selected. These TCRs come from a young man in good health.

V is TRBV27 and J is TRBJ1-5; the D is unclear. Trimming removed 2 bases at V and 3 bases at J, with 14 bases between. Germline V gene lookup returns CDR1 MNHEY and CDR2 SMNVEV (reference sequence). This CDR3 has 16 residues. CDR3 sequence reads: CASSLRSTLANQPQHF. The DNA of the CDR3 is TGTGCCAGCAGTTTAAGAAGTACCCTAGCCAATCAGCCCCAGCATTTT.

V and J are TRBV7-8 and TRBJ1-5; TRBD1 matches at 12 bases. J was trimmed by 1 base and V by 3 bases; bases with no gene match: 4. Germline V lookup: CDR1 SGHVS, CDR2 FQNEAQ. The CDR3 runs to 17 residues. CDR3 residues: CASSFGDRGLSNQPQHF. In DNA, the CDR3 is TGTGCCAGCAGCTTTGGGGACAGGGGGCTAAGCAATCAGCCCCAGCATTTT.

V usage is TRBV5-4 and J usage is TRBJ2-7; 11 nucleotides match TRBD2. Germline CDR1 reads SGHNT; CDR2 reads YYREEE (reference sequence). Trimming cost V 2 bases and J 6 bases; bases outside gene matches: 13. This CDR3 is 17 amino acids long. CDR3 bases: TGTGCCAGCAGCTTTACTGGGACCTCACTAGCGGGAGCCGAGCAGTACTTC. It encodes CASSFTGTSLAGAEQYF.

The chain is built from TRBV19 and TRBJ1-1; maybe TRBD1 (6 bases). The V gene lost 5 bases and the J gene lost 1 base, with 11 bases spanning the gap. The CDR3 runs 14 residues. CDR1 and CDR2 (germline): LNHDA, SQIVND (reference sequence). CDR3 nucleotide sequence: TGTGCCAGTAGTGCCGGACAGAAGAACACTGAAGCTTTCTTT. This gives the protein CASSAGQKNTEAFF.

This chain joins TRBV9 and TRBJ2-7, with no clear D. Trimming took 2 bases from V and 4 from J, leaving 10 bases between them. This CDR3 is built from 13 residues. Germline CDR1 is SGDLS and CDR2 is YYNGEE. CDR3 DNA: TGTGCCAGCAGCGTCAGTCTTGAGTACGAGCAGTACTTC. Encoded protein: CASSVSLEYEQYF.

Points on this clone: The same CDR3 also results from other DNA sequences found in this sample. The V and J genes are TRBV9 and TRBJ2-7; 11 bases line up with TRBD1. V trimming: 3 bases; J trimming: 2 bases; junction bases outside the gene matches: 4. The length of the CDR3 is 15 residues. CDR1 is SGDLS and CDR2 is YYNGEE in the germline V gene. The CDR3 region is CASSAGTGGTYEQYF. CDR3 sequence (DNA): TGTGCCAGCAGCGCCGGGACAGGGGGGACCTACGAGCAGTACTTC. Combining the CDR3 with reference TRBV9 and TRBJ2-7 gives the whole variable domain DSGVTQTPKHLITATGQRVTLRCSPRSGDLSVYWYQQSLDQGLQFLIQYYNGEERAKGNILERFSAQQFPDLHSELNLSSLELGDSALYFCASSAGTGGTYEQYFGPGTRLTVT.

This chain uses TRBV5-1 with TRBJ1-2; D is possibly TRBD1 (6 bases). The CDR3 is made up of 14 amino acids. Trimming removed 0 bases from V and 4 bases from J, with 10 bases in between. Per germline, CDR1 SGHRS and CDR2 YFSETQ. CDR3 DNA: TGCGCCAGCAGCTTGGGACAGGAGGGCTATGGCTACACCTTC. Protein: CASSLGQEGYGYTF.

For the CDR3, the DNA is TGTGCCAGCTCACCACAGGCAGGGGGGTCCTACGAGCAGTACTTC. Its protein product is CASSPQAGGSYEQYF. The V call is TRBV18, the J call TRBJ2-7, with D maybe TRBD1 (7 bases). V lost 1 base to trimming and J lost 1 base, with 11 bases between them. CDR1 and CDR2 (germline): KGHSH, LQKENI. This CDR3 spans 15 amino acids.

V gene TRBV5-1 combines with J gene TRBJ2-1; no definite D call. The CDR3 extends over 15 amino acids. Germline V lookup: CDR1 SGHRS, CDR2 YFSETQ. Trimming took off 4 bases at V and 9 bases at J, with 20 bases between the two ends. The CDR3 loop reads CASSRPPPLVAEQFF. CDR3 DNA: TGCGCCAGCAGCCGGCCTCCCCCCCTGGTGGCTGAGCAGTTCTTC.

This clone was seen only once. The chain joins TRBV5-4 to TRBJ1-1; 7 positions agree with TRBD1. The CDR3 extends over 19 amino acids. The V gene's germline CDR1 is SGHNT and CDR2 YYREEE (reference sequence). Losses at the gene ends were 0 bases for V and 0 bases for J; bases not matched to a gene: 14. CDR3 amino acids: CASSLEPDRTREMNTEAFF. In DNA, the CDR3 is TGTGCCAGCAGCTTGGAACCGGACAGGACAAGGGAGATGAACACTGAAGCTTTCTTT. The complete variable domain, with remaining parts taken from reference TRBV5-4 and TRBJ1-1, reads ETGVTQSPTHLIKTRGQQVTLRCSSQSGHNTVSWYQQALGQGPQFIFQYYREEENGRGNFPPRFSGLQFPNYSSELNVNALELDDSALYLCASSLEPDRTREMNTEAFFGQGTRLTVV.

V usage is TRBV18 and J usage is TRBJ2-7, with D hard to call. Between the trimmed V and J ends, which lost 6 bases and 2 bases, there was a span of 14 bases. Germline V gene data show CDR1 as KGHSH and CDR2 as LQKENI. This CDR3 is built from 14 residues. The CDR3 DNA sequence: TGTGCCAGCTCCTCGAGGCTAGGGCCCTACGAGCAGTACTTC. It translates to CASSSRLGPYEQYF.

The rearrangement uses TRBV28 and TRBJ1-5; D remains ambiguous. The CDR3 is 13 amino acids. V lost 10 bases, J lost 3 bases, and 13 bases lay in between. Per germline, CDR1 MDHEN and CDR2 SYDVKM. The CDR3, as DNA: TGTGCCACCTTTAGACGGCTCAATCAGCCCCAGCATTTT. This codes for CATFRRLNQPQHF.